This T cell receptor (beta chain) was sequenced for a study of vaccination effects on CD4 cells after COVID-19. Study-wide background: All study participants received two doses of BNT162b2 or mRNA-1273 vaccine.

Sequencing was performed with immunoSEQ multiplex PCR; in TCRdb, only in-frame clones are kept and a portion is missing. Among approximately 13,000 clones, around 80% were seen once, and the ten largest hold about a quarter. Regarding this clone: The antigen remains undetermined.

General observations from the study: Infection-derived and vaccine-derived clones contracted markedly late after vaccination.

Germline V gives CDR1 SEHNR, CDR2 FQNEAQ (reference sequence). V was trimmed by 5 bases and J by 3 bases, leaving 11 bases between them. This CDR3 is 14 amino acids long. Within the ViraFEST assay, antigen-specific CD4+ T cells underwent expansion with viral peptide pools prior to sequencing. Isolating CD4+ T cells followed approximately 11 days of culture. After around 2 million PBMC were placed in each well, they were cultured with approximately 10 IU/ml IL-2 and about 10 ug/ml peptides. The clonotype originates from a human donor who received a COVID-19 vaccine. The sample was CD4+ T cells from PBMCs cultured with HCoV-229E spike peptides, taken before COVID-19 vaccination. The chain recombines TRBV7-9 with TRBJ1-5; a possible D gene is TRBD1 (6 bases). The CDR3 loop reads CASSLQGSNQPQHF. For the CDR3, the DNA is TGTGCCAGCAGCCTCCAGGGGTCCAATCAGCCCCAGCATTTT.